This paragraph covers one T cell receptor (beta chain) sequence. Trimming took 1 base from V and 3 from J, leaving 5 bases between them. CDR1 is SGHRS, CDR2 YFSETQ, per germline. This CDR3 contains 13 residues. This sample is drawn from a study of blood T cells in healthy people across ages. The second PCR ran 7 to 11 cycles with a sample-barcoded 5' primer and J-beta primers. TCRdb called the 5' RACE reads again in MiXCR, with one record for every CDR3 protein. This table holds roughly 2 million distinct CDR3 sequences, 49% found once. This receptor was obtained from a woman aged 35 to 49 in good health. Sequenced sample: blood. The gene calls are TRBV5-1 and TRBJ2-1; D is unresolved. The DNA of the CDR3 is TGCGCCAGCAGCTTGTACAACTACAATGAGCAGTTCTTC. This gives the protein CASSLYNYNEQFF.